This T cell receptor beta chain was identified during a study of beta chain features in type 1 diabetes. Expressed TCRB transcripts were sequenced because the isolated RNA had all been reverse transcribed beforehand. Data came from immunoSEQ multiplex PCR; TCRdb stores just in-frame clones and leaves some out. Here the sample spans under 900,000 clones, 15% to 20% being singletons. Study-level findings and limits: Overrepresentation of cells with high TCR expression could result from cDNA sequencing.

About this clone: Its specificity is unknown.

CDR1 and CDR2 from the germline V gene are SGHDN and FVKESK. CDR3 size: 13 residues. The V end lost 4 bases, the J end lost 7 bases, and 13 bases lay between the germline ends. Sequencing was done on a sample of naive CD4+ T cells from blood. The receptor was derived from a woman aged 18-35 years in good health. The gene calls are TRBV14 and TRBJ2-5; a weak D match, TRBD2 (5 bases). Here the CDR3 reads CASSLTIRGTQYF. The CDR3 coding sequence is TGTGCCAGCAGCCTGACTATCCGAGGGACCCAGTACTTC.